What follows is one T cell receptor beta chain and its context. Its binding antigen is unknown. Base qualities are not at hand, and no much larger clone is one base apart. The CDR3 runs 15 residues from the cysteine to the phenylalanine. The read is trimmed to its CDR3 DNA, 45 bases read in frame from base 1. The V end gives up 1 base and the J end 4 bases, leaving 4 bases in the junction not matched to a gene. Sequences SGHDN (CDR1) and FVKESK (CDR2) are obtained from the germline V gene. The cohort consisted of 650 to 700 healthy bone marrow donors. At the time of sampling, all cohort members were nominally healthy, though unrecorded immune exposures were likely present. The donor was CMV seronegative and belonged to the group of over 350 seronegative cohort members. Every donor gave a peripheral blood sample, and the peripheral blood mononuclear cells from that sample were used for TCR beta sequencing. The Qiagen DNeasy Blood Extraction Kit was used to extract genomic DNA from the blood cell samples.

This record comes from a study of cytomegalovirus exposure and HLA in healthy donors (dated by TCRdb to 2016 to 2017). Turning to the overall study: An earlier analysis of fewer than 750 of the donors reported about 280 Gb of sequence data and 100 million to 120 million unique TCR beta sequences obtained from about 200 million T cells. The study was designed to test whether signatures of past pathogen exposure could be identified by cataloging public T cell receptors. To predict cytomegalovirus infection status, the study combined high-throughput TCR immunosequencing, statistical association of individual TCRs with disease status, and machine learning. The T cell repertoires of some 700 subjects were profiled by immunosequencing and related to cytomegalovirus serostatus. Along with the approximately 700-subject first cohort, a separate validation cohort of over a hundred different subjects was used. An earlier analysis of a few hundred of the donors applied high-throughput TCR beta sequencing to assess whether each TCR beta V gene segment acted as functional or pseudogenic. Both class I and class II loci were covered by HLA typing, at four-digit resolution. A later genetic analysis used genome-wide SNP genotypes for about 60% of the roughly 700 donors, treating that subset as a discovery cohort. The number of donors typed differed by locus, with roughly 629-640 for A, B, C, DRB1 and DQB1, roughly 550 for DQA1, 600 to 610 for DPA1, and approximately 470 for DPB1. Among the 398 genotyped donors, around 79% belonged to the genetic ancestry cluster associated with self-reported Caucasian donors. All discovery cohort repertoires had been generated using a single sequencing platform. A few DR-DQ haplotypes were treated as single units for association and clustering because of strong linkage in the cohort. Rather than drawing on any new phenotypic data, the later analysis identified candidate immune exposures from TCR beta sequences and the way those sequences occurred across donors. In a later analysis, previously published TCR beta repertoires from 666 donors were re-analyzed and high-resolution HLA genotyping was added so that TCR occurrence patterns could be studied. Among approximately 370 genotyped donors of the cohort, an average of around 250,000 unique TCR beta nucleotide sequences was sequenced per donor, of which about 18% were non-productive. Approximately 310 gigabases of sequencing data and tens of millions of unique TCR sequences were included in an early release covering roughly 600 HLA-typed donors. Donor age, sex, ethnicity and CMV serostatus were compiled together with the repertoire data. The paper's findings and limits, for the study overall: A cluster of highly shared sequence variants was judged likely to represent a technical artifact of the sequencing pipeline. Correlated functional status among segregating V segments might reflect linkage disequilibrium, but an unknown experimental factor could not be ruled out. Most TCR sequences were observed very rarely across donors, whereas some public TCRs were present in many individuals. Roughly uniform sequencing depth across donors was assumed in presence/absence analyses, although this assumption may not hold. Specific HLA alleles were associated with roughly 16,000 TCR beta sequences at a false discovery rate of 0.05 in a later analysis. The classifier was reported to diagnose cytomegalovirus status with high specificity and sensitivity in both the original cohort and the validation cohort. Strong co-occurrence of HLA alleles, especially DR and DQ, made assigning TCR associations to individual alleles difficult. Because HLA typing was unavailable for some donors at each locus, only the typed subset was used in association tests. Compared with the approximately 600-donor mean, donors in an Asian-associated ancestry cluster had fewer N-insertions in productive TCRs, according to a later genetic analysis. A few of the identified cytomegalovirus-associated TCR beta chains were confirmed in vitro to be specific for cytomegalovirus antigens. Most CMV-associated TCR beta chains appeared to be HLA-restricted in a later analysis, and the HLA associations seemed to be driven largely by CMV exposure. This cohort had only TCR beta chains sequenced, and the lack of alpha or paired-chain data limited which features could be detected. In a later genetic analysis, a missense DCLRE1C variant was associated with V-gene and J-gene trimming of TCR beta chains, and the association was replicated in an independent cohort. It was suggested by the authors that the approach could potentially be generalized to other disease states and immunological phenotypes. A further reported finding was that TCR beta sequences accurately predicted the HLA-A and HLA-B alleles for most subjects in the first cohort. In a later analysis, TCR association rates were found to vary across HLA loci, with the most associated TCRs seen for DRB1 alleles and the fewest for HLA-C alleles. Several of the top co-occurrence clusters appeared to be linked to parvovirus B19, influenza, CMV and Epstein-Barr virus, according to a later analysis. Because counts were too low, more than 15 rarely observed V segments, including chromosome 9 orphons, were excluded from the earlier analysis of several hundred of the donors. The study listed around 160 TCR beta chains as associated with cytomegalovirus. In an earlier analysis of 450 to 750 of the donors, most TCR beta V segments appeared in productive rearrangements about 87% or about 30% of the time, broadly matching IMGT annotations. In a later analysis, HLA-associated TCR beta chains were found to be more clonally expanded and to have lower generation probabilities than equally common non-associated chains. Some IMGT-functional V segments, including TRBV6-2 and TRBV6-3, could not be told apart with the 87-base-pair reads, so those segments were excluded. The only immune exposure information available for the cohort was CMV serostatus.

The library came from the immunoSEQ multiplex PCR assay. For the multiplex PCR, a mixture combining 60 forward primers for TCR Vbeta segments and 13 reverse primers for TCR Jbeta segments was used. The CDR3 region of rearranged TCR beta genes was amplified from genomic DNA with a multiplex PCR assay. The Illumina HiSeq System was used to sequence the amplified TCR beta libraries as 87-base-pair reads. The study's processing was this. Across the 670 or so repertoires, a later analysis counted tens of millions of unique TCR beta chains, around 11 million of which were shared by at least two donors. Raw reads were error-corrected and collapsed into unique sequences with a nearest-neighbor algorithm that merged closely related sequences to remove PCR and sequencing errors. CDR3 sequences were aligned to IMGT reference sequences to assign V, D and J gene segments. Each retained sequence needed at least a six-nucleotide match to both a V gene segment and a J gene segment. A rearrangement counted as productive if the CDR3 had no stop codons and remained in frame with V and J, and every other rearrangement counted as non-productive. CDR3 was defined by IMGT convention, running from the second conserved V-encoded cysteine to the conserved J-encoded phenylalanine. In an earlier analysis of approximately 500 of the donors, sequences lacking an unambiguous match to a single V gene segment were excluded. An earlier analysis of 450 to 650 of the donors called V segments functional above 56.7% productive rearrangements and segregating when the between-donor standard deviation exceeded 5%. To diagnose cytomegalovirus status from the catalog of TCR beta chain sequences, a statistical classification framework was built. In a later analysis, TCR nucleotide sequences were compared against IMGT/GENE-DB human TR gene sequences so that V and J genes could be assigned. In a later analysis, CDR3 sequences and most-parsimonious VDJ recombination scenarios were assigned using the TCRdist pipeline. In a later analysis, every TCR beta chain was defined by the combination of its CDR3 amino acid sequence and its V-gene family, and reads without a unique V-gene family were dropped. In a later analysis, around 600 highly shared, low-generation-probability nucleotide sequences were removed to address suspected cross-contamination and a sequencing artifact. In a later analysis, a clonal expansion index for each public chain was calculated from normalized within-repertoire ranks of inferred template counts. In a later analysis, generation probabilities were computed using a VDJ recombination model fitted to out-of-frame rearrangements, and the results were checked against IGoR. Hypergeometric tests were used in a later analysis to score TCR-TCR, TCR-HLA and TCR-CMV co-occurrence, with a repertoire-size bias correction applied to the TCR pairs. A later analysis estimated false discovery rates by permuting HLA or CMV assignments 20 times. In a later analysis, co-occurring TCRs were grouped using DBSCAN, and TCRdist sequence similarity was added for clustering within HLA-allele-positive subsets. Repertoires with fewer than 30,000 or more than 120,000 public chains were left out of co-occurrence clustering, as were five repertoires with anomalous nucleotide sharing. As stored in TCRdb, this immuneACCESS dataset retains in-frame rearrangements with V and J assigned. A fraction of the clones does not appear; measured against another copy, unresolved V genes explain less than half of the discrepancy, and the remainder lacks a known reason. For V, J and clone size, that table is used; D and trimming come from the DNA. The sample data list under 200,000 clones, and about 80% of these were observed just once. The ten largest account for 0.69% of the sample.

The chain couples TRBV14 to TRBJ1-5; a stretch of 7 junction bases matches TRBD1. The source is a woman aged 40 to 50 in good health and CMV-seronegative. The specimen sequenced was PBMCs. The encoded CDR3 is CASSQGPGGNQPQHF. The bases are TGTGCCAGCAGCCAAGGGCCAGGGGGAAATCAGCCCCAGCATTTT. The variable domain in full, with residues beyond the CDR3 obtained from the reference TRBV14 and TRBJ1-5 genes, is EAGVTQFPSHSVIEKGQTVTLRCDPISGHDNLYWYRRVMGKEIKFLLHFVKESKQDESGMPNNRFLAERTGGTYSTLKVQPAELEDSGVYFCASSQGPGGNQPQHFGDGTRLSIL.